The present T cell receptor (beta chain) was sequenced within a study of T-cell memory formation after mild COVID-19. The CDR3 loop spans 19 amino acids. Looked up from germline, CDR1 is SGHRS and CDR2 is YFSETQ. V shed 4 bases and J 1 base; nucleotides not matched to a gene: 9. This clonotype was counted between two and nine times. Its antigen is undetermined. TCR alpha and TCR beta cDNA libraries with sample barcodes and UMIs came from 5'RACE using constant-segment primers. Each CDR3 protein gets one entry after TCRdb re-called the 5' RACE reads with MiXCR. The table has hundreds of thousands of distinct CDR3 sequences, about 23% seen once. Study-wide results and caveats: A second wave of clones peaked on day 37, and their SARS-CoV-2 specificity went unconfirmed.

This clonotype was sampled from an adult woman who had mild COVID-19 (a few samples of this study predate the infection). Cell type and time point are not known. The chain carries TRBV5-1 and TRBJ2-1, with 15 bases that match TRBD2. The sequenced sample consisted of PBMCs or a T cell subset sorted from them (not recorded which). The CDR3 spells CASSKRGLAGGWSYNEQFF. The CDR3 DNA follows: TGCGCCAGCAGCAAGCGCGGACTAGCGGGAGGGTGGTCCTACAATGAGCAGTTCTTC.